The entry below gives a single T cell receptor beta chain sequence along with its context. Which antigen it targets is not known. Within one base of it there is no much larger clone, and no base qualities were kept. The sample comes from a study of T cells after yellow fever vaccination (dated by TCRdb to between 2019 and 2020). Background on the whole study: The SMART-Seq v4 Ultra Low Input RNA kit was used to prepare libraries from fractions with low cell numbers. To follow T-cell clones before and after both primary and booster YFV17D yellow fever vaccination, bulk TCR alpha and beta repertoires underwent longitudinal sequencing. Two healthy male donors made up the cohort, one aged 18 to 30 years and the other aged 30 to 40 years. Blood was drawn at multiple timepoints before and after primary and secondary immunization, with bulk PBMC replicates and cell subsets isolated. The study at large found these results: A small fraction of clonotypes appeared in both the CD4 and CD8 compartments, likely as a result of convergent recombination. The study included only a couple of donors, which limits how far the findings can be generalized. The secondary T-cell response was weaker than the primary response but faster, peaking on day 5 instead of day 15. After the booster, most of the clones that had expanded following primary vaccination were detected again (just under 97% of CD4 and around 90% of CD8), which suggests that memory was broadly maintained. Computational filtering was needed because FACS-sorted repertoires could contain abundant contaminating clonotypes from the bulk population.

The treatment or condition label corresponds to: live attenuated yellow fever vaccine strain. Two biological replicates of bulk PBMCs were collected at each blood-draw timepoint. PBMCs were isolated from peripheral blood using a standard Ficoll-Paque protocol. RNA was extracted with TriZol from bulk PBMCs, CD4 and CD8 fractions, and dextramer-positive and dextramer-negative fractions. TCR cDNA was synthesized by 5'RACE template switching, which introduced a universal primer site and unique molecular identifiers. Priming for cDNA synthesis came from both the TCR alpha and TCR beta constant segments. Libraries were amplified in two PCR steps, with sample barcodes and sequencing adapters added in the second step. Sequencing of libraries was done on Illumina HiSeq 2500 (2x100 bp) or NovaSeq (2x150 bp). The study's own analysis went as follows. MIGEC handled demultiplexing of reads and collapsing into UMI consensus sequences, while MiXCR performed V(D)J alignment. Vaccine-responding clonotypes were identified with edgeR using replicate PBMC samples, with FDR below 0.01 and a log2 fold change above 5 up to day 15 being required. Each bulk clonotype was labeled CD4 or CD8 based on which sequenced repertoire, CD4 or CD8, contained the clonotype at higher abundance. TCRdb trimmed the raw reads at Q25, called clones with MiXCR and kept productive beta chains. Rows with a matching CDR3 protein are joined into one entry that keeps the most common DNA and genes. The V and J calls were not made by the authors but by TCRdb's processing. Recorded for this sample are about 630,000 distinct CDR3 sequences; approximately 13% of them occurred a single time. Together, the top ten hold 15% of the sample.

The CDR3 has 14 amino acids, counting the end cysteine and phenylalanine. The sequence is cut down to CDR3 DNA, 42 bases in frame from base 1. V is pruned by 6 bases and J by 9 bases, leaving 12 bases of the junction without a gene match. The germline V gene (reference sequence) provides CDR1 DFQATT and CDR2 SNEGSKA. Sequences were derived from PBMCs, sampled on the day of the yellow fever booster vaccination. The sequence joins TRBV20-1 to TRBJ2-7; 12 bases in between match TRBD2. The TCR comes from a man aged 25 to 40 who received the YFV17D yellow fever vaccine. The DNA is as follows: TGCAGTGCAATGACTAGCGGGAGAACGCGGGGGCAGTACTTC. Its translation reads: CSAMTSGRTRGQYF.